The entry below gives a single T cell receptor beta chain sequence along with its context. Its target is not known. This sample was included in a study of cytomegalovirus exposure and HLA in healthy donors. About the research overall: Genotyping showed around four fifths of over 350 donors falling in the Caucasian-associated ancestry cluster.

PCR was performed using 60 Vbeta and 13 Jbeta primers. Sequencing used immunoSEQ multiplex PCR; TCRdb keeps in-frame clones, though not all of them. The data show about 150,000 clones, with approximately 80% seen just once and around 2% held by the top ten. This CDR3 has 17 amino acids. The germline CDR1 and CDR2 sequences are SGHNT and YENEEA. V was clipped by 2 bases and J by 3 bases; unmatched bases: 11. General study results and limits: Reported results showed that the classifier diagnosed cytomegalovirus status with high specificity and sensitivity. Association of a missense DCLRE1C variant with TCR beta V- and J-gene trimming was reported in a later analysis.

This sequence joins TRBV11-3 and TRBJ2-7, with 9 bases identical to TRBD1. The sequence was obtained from a man under 40 in good health and CMV-seronegative. The specimen sequenced was PBMCs. The CDR3 here is CASSLPHGGTGHYEQYF. Here the CDR3 DNA reads TGTGCCAGCAGCTTACCCCACGGCGGGACAGGGCACTACGAGCAGTACTTC.